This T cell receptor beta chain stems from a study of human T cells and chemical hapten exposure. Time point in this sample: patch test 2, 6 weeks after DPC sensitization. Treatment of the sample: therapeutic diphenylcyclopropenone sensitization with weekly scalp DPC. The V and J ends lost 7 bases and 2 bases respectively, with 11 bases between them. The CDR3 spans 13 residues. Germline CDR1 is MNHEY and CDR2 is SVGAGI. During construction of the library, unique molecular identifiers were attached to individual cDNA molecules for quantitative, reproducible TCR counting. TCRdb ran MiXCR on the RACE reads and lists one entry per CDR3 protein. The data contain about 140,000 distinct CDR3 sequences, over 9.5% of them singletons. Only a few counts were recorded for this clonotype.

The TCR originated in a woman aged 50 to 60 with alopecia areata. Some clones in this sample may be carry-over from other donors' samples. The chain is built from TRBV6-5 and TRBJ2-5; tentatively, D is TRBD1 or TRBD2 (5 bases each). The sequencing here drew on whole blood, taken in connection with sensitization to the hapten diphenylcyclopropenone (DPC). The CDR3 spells CASTPGRQETQYF. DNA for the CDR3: TGTGCCAGCACCCCGGGACGGCAAGAGACCCAGTACTTC.